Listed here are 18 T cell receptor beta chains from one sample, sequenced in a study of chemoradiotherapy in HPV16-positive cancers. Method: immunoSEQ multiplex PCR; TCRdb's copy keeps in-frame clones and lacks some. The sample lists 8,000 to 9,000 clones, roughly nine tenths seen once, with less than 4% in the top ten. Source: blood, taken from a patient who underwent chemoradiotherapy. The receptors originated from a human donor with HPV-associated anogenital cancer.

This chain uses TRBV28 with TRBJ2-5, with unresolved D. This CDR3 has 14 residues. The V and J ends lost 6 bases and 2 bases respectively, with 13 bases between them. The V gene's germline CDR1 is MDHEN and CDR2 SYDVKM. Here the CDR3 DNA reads TGTGCCAGCAGGCTCAGTGGGCGGCAAGAGACCCAGTACTTC. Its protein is CASRLSGRQETQYF.

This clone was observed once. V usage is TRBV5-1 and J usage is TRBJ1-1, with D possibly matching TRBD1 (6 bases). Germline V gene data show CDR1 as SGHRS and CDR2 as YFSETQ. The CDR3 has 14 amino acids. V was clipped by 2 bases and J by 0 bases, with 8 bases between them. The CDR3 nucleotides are TGCGCCAGCAGCTTACAGGGTATGAACACTGAAGCTTTCTTT. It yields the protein CASSLQGMNTEAFF. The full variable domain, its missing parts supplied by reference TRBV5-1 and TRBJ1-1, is KAGVTQTPRYLIKTRGQQVTLSCSPISGHRSVSWYQQTPGQGLQFLFEYFSETQRNKGNFPGRFSGRQFSNSRSEMNVSTLELGDSALYLCASSLQGMNTEAFFGQGTRLTVV.

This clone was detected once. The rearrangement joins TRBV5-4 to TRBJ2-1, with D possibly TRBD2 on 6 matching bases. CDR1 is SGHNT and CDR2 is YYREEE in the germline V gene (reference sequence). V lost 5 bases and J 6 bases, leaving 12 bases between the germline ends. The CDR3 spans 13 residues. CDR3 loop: CASSSGTSNEQFF. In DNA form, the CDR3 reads TGTGCCAGCAGTTCCGGGACTTCCAATGAGCAGTTCTTC.

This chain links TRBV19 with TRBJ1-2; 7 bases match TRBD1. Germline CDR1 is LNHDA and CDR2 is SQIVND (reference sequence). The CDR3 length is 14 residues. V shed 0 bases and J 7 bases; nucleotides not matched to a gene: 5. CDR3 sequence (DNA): TGTGCCAGTAGTATAGATCCGGCAGGGGGTGGCTACACCTTC. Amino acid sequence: CASSIDPAGGGYTF.

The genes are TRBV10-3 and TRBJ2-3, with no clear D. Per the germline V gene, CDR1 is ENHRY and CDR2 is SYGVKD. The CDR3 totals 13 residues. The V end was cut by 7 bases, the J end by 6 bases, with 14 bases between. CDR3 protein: CAIKKPDTDTQYF. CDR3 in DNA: TGTGCCATCAAAAAGCCCGATACGGATACGCAGTATTTT.

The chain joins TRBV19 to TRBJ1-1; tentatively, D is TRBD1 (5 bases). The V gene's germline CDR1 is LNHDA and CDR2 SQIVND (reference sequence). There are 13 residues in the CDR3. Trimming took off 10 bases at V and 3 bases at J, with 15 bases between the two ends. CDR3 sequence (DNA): TGTGCCACTAAACAGGCTGGGGACACTGAAGCTTTCTTT. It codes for CATKQAGDTEAFF.

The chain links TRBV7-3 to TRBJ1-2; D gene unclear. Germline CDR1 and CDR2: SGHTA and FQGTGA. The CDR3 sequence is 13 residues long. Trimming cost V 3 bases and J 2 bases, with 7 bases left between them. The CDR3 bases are TGTGCCAGCAGCTTCGAGCTCAACTATGGCTACACCTTC. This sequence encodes CASSFELNYGYTF.

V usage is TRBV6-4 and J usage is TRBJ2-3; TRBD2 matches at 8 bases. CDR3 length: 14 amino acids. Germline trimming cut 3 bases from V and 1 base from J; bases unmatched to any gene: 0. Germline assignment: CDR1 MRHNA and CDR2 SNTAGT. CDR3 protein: CASSEAGGTDTQYF. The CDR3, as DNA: TGTGCCAGCAGTGAAGCGGGAGGCACAGATACGCAGTATTTT.

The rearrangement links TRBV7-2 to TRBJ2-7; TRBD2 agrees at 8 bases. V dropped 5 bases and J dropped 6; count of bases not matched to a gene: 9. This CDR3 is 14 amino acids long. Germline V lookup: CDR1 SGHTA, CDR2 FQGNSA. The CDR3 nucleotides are TGTGCCAGCAGCCGCACGGGGGGGGGAGGCGAGCAGTACTTC. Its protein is CASSRTGGGGEQYF.

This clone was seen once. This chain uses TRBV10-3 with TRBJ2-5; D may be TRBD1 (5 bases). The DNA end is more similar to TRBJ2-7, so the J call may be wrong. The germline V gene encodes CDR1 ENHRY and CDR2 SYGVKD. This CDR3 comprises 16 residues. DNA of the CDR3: TGTGCCATCAGTGAGTCTGAGTTGAAGGGGTTCTACGAGCAGTACTTC. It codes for CAISESELKGFYEQYF.

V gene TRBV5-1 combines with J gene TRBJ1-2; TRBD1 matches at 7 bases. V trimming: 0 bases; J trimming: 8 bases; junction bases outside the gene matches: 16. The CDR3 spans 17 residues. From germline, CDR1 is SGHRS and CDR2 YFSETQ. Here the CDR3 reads CASSLAGEGGALRGYTF. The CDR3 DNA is TGCGCCAGCAGCTTGGCCGGCGAAGGGGGCGCCCTGAGGGGCTACACCTTC.

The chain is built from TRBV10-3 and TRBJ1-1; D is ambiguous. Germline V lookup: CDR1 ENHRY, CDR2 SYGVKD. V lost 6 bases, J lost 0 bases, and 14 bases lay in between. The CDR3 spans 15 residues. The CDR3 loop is CAIRASIAMNTEAFF. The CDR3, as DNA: TGTGCCATCAGGGCCTCCATCGCGATGAACACTGAAGCTTTCTTT.

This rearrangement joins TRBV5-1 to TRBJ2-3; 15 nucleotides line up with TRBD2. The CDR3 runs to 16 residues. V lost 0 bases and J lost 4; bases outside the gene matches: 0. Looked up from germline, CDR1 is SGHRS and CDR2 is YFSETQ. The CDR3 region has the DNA TGCGCCAGCAGCTTGGGGACTAGCGGGGGGGCAGATACGCAGTATTTT. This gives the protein CASSLGTSGGADTQYF.

CDR3 coding DNA: TGCGCCAGCAGCTTGGCTGGCAACCCTCAGGTGGACGAGCAGTACTTC. Its translation: CASSLAGNPQVDEQYF. The rearrangement uses TRBV5-1 and TRBJ2-7, with D unclear. Germline-derived CDR1 and CDR2 are SGHRS and YFSETQ. V lost 0 bases, J lost 5 bases, and 18 bases lay in between. The CDR3 contains 16 residues.

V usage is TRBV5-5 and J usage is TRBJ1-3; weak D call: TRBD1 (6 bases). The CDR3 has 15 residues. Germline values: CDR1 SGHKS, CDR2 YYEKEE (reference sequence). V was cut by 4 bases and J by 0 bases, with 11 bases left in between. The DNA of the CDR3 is TGTGCCAGCAGCCAGACAGGCCTCTCTGGAAACACCATATATTTT. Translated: CASSQTGLSGNTIYF.

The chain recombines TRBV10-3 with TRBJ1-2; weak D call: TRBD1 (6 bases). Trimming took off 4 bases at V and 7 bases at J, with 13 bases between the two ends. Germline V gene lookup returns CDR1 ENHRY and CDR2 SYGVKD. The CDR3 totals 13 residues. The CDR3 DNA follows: TGTGCCATCAGTGCCGGGGGCGCTTCTGGCTACACCTTC. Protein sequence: CAISAGGASGYTF.

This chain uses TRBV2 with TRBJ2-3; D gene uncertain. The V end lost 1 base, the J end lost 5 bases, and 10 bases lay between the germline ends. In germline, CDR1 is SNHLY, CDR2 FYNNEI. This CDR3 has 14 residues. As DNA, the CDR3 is TGTGCCAGCAGTGAAGGCAGGCTAGGAGATACGCAGTATTTT. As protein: CASSEGRLGDTQYF.

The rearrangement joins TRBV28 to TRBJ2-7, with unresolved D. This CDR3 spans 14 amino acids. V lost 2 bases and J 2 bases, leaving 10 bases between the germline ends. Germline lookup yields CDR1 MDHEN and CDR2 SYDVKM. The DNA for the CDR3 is TGTGCCAGCAGTTTAGATGGAATCACCTACGAGCAGTACTTC. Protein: CASSLDGITYEQYF.